This T cell receptor beta chain was retrieved from a study of shared clonotypes between healthy human individuals. Findings and caveats of the study: What naive subsets generally showed was a larger estimated richness than memory subsets showed.

V dropped 0 bases and J dropped 7; count of bases not matched to a gene: 7. This CDR3 spans 16 amino acids. Germline V gives CDR1 SGHRS, CDR2 YFSETQ. A remark on this clone: Its target is not known.

Clones were read by immunoSEQ multiplex PCR, and TCRdb kept only the in-frame ones, dropping some. The top ten clones hold around 0.13% of a sample with millions of clones, 85% to 95% of them seen once. This clonotype originated in a man aged 18 to 29 in good health. Sequenced sample: naive CD4+ T cells sorted from blood. The subset: CD45RA+ positively selected. The rearrangement joins TRBV5-1 to TRBJ1-6, with 7 nucleotides matching TRBD1. The CDR3 DNA reads TGCGCCAGCAGCTTGGCTGCGACAGGGAAGAATTCACCCCTCCACTTT. Translation gives CASSLAATGKNSPLHF.